The 32 T cell receptor beta chains given below trace back to one sample, sequenced in a study of regulatory T cells in long-lasting Graves disease (dated by TCRdb to the early 2020s). In light of the paper, this sample's time point label describes: newly diagnosed GD, antithyroid drugs for less than 3 months. RNA was extracted from PBMCs in TRIzol for both TCR sequencing and RNA sequencing. The library relied on multiplex PCR. The listed sequencing device is Illumina HiSeq 4000. TCR beta libraries were built with iRepertoire HTBI primers and Arm-PCR amplification of CDR3 regions. In TCRdb, the public reads were trimmed at Q25 with fastp and aligned with MiXCR, with productive beta chains retained. Every distinct CDR3 protein forms one entry, paired with its most common genes and DNA. The sample contains fewer than 650,000 distinct CDR3 sequences, approximately 15% of them found a single time. The ten most abundant clones make up around 18% of the sample.

These same records also appear under a second study, on T cells in Graves' hyperthyroidism and ophthalmopathy.

Here the sequenced sample was peripheral blood mononuclear cells (PBMCs), taken at new diagnosis, from a patient treated with antithyroid drugs. The source is a woman younger than 45 with Graves disease. Donor details come from another sample of the same person, matched by shared clones.

The rearrangement links TRBV6-6 to TRBJ1-1, with 7 bases that match TRBD1. The CDR3 spans 14 residues. J lost 7 bases, V lost 0 bases, and 5 bases had no gene match. CDR1 is MNHNY, CDR2 SVGAGI, per germline (reference sequence). CDR3 coding DNA: TGTGCCAGCAGTTACTCTGAGGGGGCGAATGAAGCTTTCTTT. It encodes CASSYSEGANEAFF.

Regarding this clonotype: With a far larger clone one base away, a read error is the likely cause. The V call is TRBV5-1, the J call TRBJ1-1, with D possibly matching TRBD1 (5 bases). CDR1 is SGHRS and CDR2 is YFSETQ in the germline V gene. The CDR3 loop spans 14 amino acids. Trimming stripped 3 bases from V and 6 bases from J, with 15 bases between. The CDR3 loop is CASSSRGRDAEAFF. As DNA, the CDR3 is TGCGCCAGCAGCTCCCGGGGACGCGACGCTGAAGCTTTCTTT. The whole variable domain, remainder taken from reference TRBV5-1 and TRBJ1-1, is KAGVTQTPRYLIKTRGQQVTLSCSPISGHRSVSWYQQTPGQGLQFLFEYFSETQRNKGNFPGRFSGRQFSNSRSEMNVSTLELGDSALYLCASSSRGRDAEAFFGQGTRLTVV.

This clonotype was found many times. The chain uses TRBV20-1 and TRBJ2-1, with 7 positions matching TRBD2. Trimming at V came to 3 bases and at J to 7 bases, leaving 18 bases not matched to a gene. The germline CDR1 and CDR2 sequences are DFQATT and SNEGSKA (reference sequence). CDR3 length: 17 residues. The CDR3: CSARGLWIAGERNEQFF. The CDR3 DNA sequence: TGCAGTGCTAGGGGGTTGTGGATCGCGGGAGAAAGGAATGAGCAGTTCTTC.

This clonotype was observed many times. This sequence joins TRBV11-2 and TRBJ2-7; D might be TRBD2 (6 bases). V was clipped by 5 bases and J by 5 bases, with 22 bases between them. This CDR3 region has 16 residues. The germline V gene has CDR1 SGHAT and CDR2 FQNNGV. The CDR3 nucleotides read TGTGCCAGCAGCACACGCCCTATTGGAGGGCCGAACGAGCAGTACTTC. Encoded protein: CASSTRPIGGPNEQYF. Variable domain in full (rest from reference TRBV11-2 and TRBJ2-7): EAGVAQSPRYKIIEKRQSVAFWCNPISGHATLYWYQQILGQGPKLLIQFQNNGVVDDSQLPKDRFSAERLKGVDSTLKIQPAKLEDSAVYLCASSTRPIGGPNEQYFGPGTRLTVT.

This clonotype was counted many times. The chain carries TRBV27 and TRBJ1-1, with D tentatively TRBD1 (6 bases). The V gene's germline CDR1 is MNHEY and CDR2 SMNVEV (reference sequence). Trimming left V 6 bases short and J 8 bases short, with 16 bases between. The CDR3 is 13 amino acids. Here the CDR3 reads CASRAIGTPEAFF. The CDR3 DNA sequence: TGTGCCAGCAGAGCCATAGGGACACCCGAAGCTTTCTTT.

The chain recombines TRBV28 with TRBJ1-1, with D possibly TRBD1 on 5 matching bases. Trimming shortened V by 7 bases and J by 6 bases, and 18 bases separated the two germline ends. Germline V lookup: CDR1 MDHEN, CDR2 SYDVKM. This CDR3 has 14 amino acids. CDR3 nucleotides: TGTGCCAGCACTGAAGGGGCAGGCCCTGCTGAAGCTTTCTTT. The encoded protein is CASTEGAGPAEAFF.

Only a few counts were recorded for this clonotype. CDR3 sequence: CASSFLAPHWDSSEQFF. The DNA for the CDR3 is TGTGCCAGCAGTTTTCTCGCTCCACACTGGGATTCGAGTGAGCAGTTCTTC. The chain carries TRBV11-3 and TRBJ2-1; D is undetermined. The CDR3 runs 17 residues. The V and J ends lost 6 bases and 9 bases respectively, with 27 bases between them. Germline CDR1 and CDR2: SGHNT and YENEEA.

This clonotype was found a few times. This rearrangement joins TRBV4-1 to TRBJ1-3; D might be TRBD1 (5 bases). The V end lost 0 bases, the J end lost 0 bases, and 12 bases lay between the germline ends. Germline CDR1 and CDR2: MGHRA and YSYEKL. This CDR3 is built from 17 residues. The CDR3 nucleotides read TGCGCCAGCAGCCAAGATGGGGGACGTCTCTCTGGAAACACCATATATTTT. Translation: CASSQDGGRLSGNTIYF.

This clonotype was picked up many times. The rearrangement links TRBV28 to TRBJ1-5; D might be TRBD1 (6 bases). Germline-derived CDR1 and CDR2 are MDHEN and SYDVKM. The CDR3 is 14 amino acids. V dropped 7 bases and J dropped 3 bases, with 13 bases sitting between them. CDR3 sequence (DNA): TGTGCCAGCACCGAGGGGGATCCCAATCAGCCCCAGCATTTT. Its protein product is CASTEGDPNQPQHF.

This clonotype appeared a few times. This chain links TRBV20-1 with TRBJ2-7; 7 bases map to TRBD2. Germline CDR1 reads DFQATT; CDR2 reads SNEGSKA (reference sequence). The CDR3 extends over 14 amino acids. The CDR3 here is CSLLVPGGKPEQYF. CDR3 sequence (DNA): TGCAGCCTTCTAGTCCCGGGGGGTAAGCCCGAGCAGTACTTC.

Ten or more counts support this clonotype. The chain's CDR3 is CASSPEHRALRETQYF. The CDR3 bases are TGTGCCAGCAGTCCGGAACACAGGGCCCTACGGGAGACCCAGTACTTC. The gene calls are TRBV28 and TRBJ2-5; D possibly corresponds to TRBD1 (6 bases). V was trimmed by 5 bases and J by 5 bases, leaving 21 bases between them. Germline V CDR1 and CDR2: MDHEN, SYDVKM. The CDR3 sequence is 16 residues long.

This clonotype was counted a few times. J is TRBJ1-5 and V is TRBV6-2 or TRBV6-3; D gene unclear. Germline assignment: CDR1 MNHEY and CDR2 SVGEGT. V was clipped by 0 bases and J by 0 bases, with 15 bases between them. There are 18 residues in the CDR3. CDR3 sequence: CASSYSVGASFSNQPQHF. The CDR3 nucleotides are TGTGCCAGCAGTTACTCGGTAGGCGCTTCCTTTAGCAATCAGCCCCAGCATTTT.

The table lists this clonotype with many counts. A read error may account for a junction end that differs from germline. CDR3 sequence (DNA): TGTGCCAGCAGCTCCCCGACAGAGCTGGTCTTT. Translating it yields CASSSPTELVF. V gene TRBV28 combines with J gene TRBJ1-1; D is possibly TRBD1 (5 bases). Germline V CDR1 and CDR2: MDHEN, SYDVKM. The CDR3 is 11 amino acids.

Only a few counts were recorded for this clonotype. The chain couples TRBV7-2 to TRBJ2-3; 7 bases map to TRBD2. The CDR3 spans 18 residues. CDR1 is SGHTA and CDR2 is FQGNSA in the germline V gene. V lost 2 bases, J lost 7 bases, and 18 bases stayed unmatched. The CDR3 DNA sequence: TGTGCCAGCAGCTTACTCTCGGGGGGTACGCAATACCTATATACGCAGTATTTT. Amino acid sequence: CASSLLSGGTQYLYTQYF.

This clonotype has more than one count but fewer than ten. CDR3 residues: CASSGGVNYGYTF. CDR3 nucleotide sequence: TGTGCCAGCAGCGGAGGTGTAAACTATGGCTACACCTTC. This chain links TRBV7-8 with TRBJ1-2; D is undetermined. The CDR3 runs 13 residues. In germline, CDR1 is SGHVS, CDR2 FQNEAQ. The germline V and J ends were trimmed by 5 bases and 2 bases, with 9 bases remaining between them.

This clonotype has a count of ten or more. This chain uses TRBV6-1 with TRBJ1-5; D ambiguous. Germline loops: CDR1 MNHNS, CDR2 SASEGT. The V end lost 1 base, the J end lost 5 bases, and 15 bases lay between the germline ends. This CDR3 is built from 16 residues. In nucleotides, the CDR3 is TGTGCCAGCAGTGAAGTTCCGAGTTACGGGTATCAGCCCCAGCATTTT. It is translated as CASSEVPSYGYQPQHF.

This clonotype was seen a handful of times. The CDR3 DNA reads TGTGCCAGTAGTATATTAGCTTCTGAGACCCAGTACTTC. Protein product: CASSILASETQYF. V is TRBV19 and J is TRBJ2-5; D unresolved. Trimming cost V 2 bases and J 5 bases, with 9 bases left between them. This CDR3 spans 13 amino acids. Germline lookup yields CDR1 LNHDA and CDR2 SQIVND (reference sequence).

The chain couples TRBV2 to TRBJ1-6; D uncertain. The CDR3 consists of 13 residues. Trimming removed 6 bases at V and 19 bases at J, with 22 bases between. Germline CDR1 and CDR2: SNHLY and FYNNEI. For the CDR3, the DNA is TGTGCCAGCAGACGTAATGGGAATTCACCCCCTCACTTT. It codes for CASRRNGNSPPHF.

This clonotype has only a few counts. This rearrangement joins TRBV2 to TRBJ1-3; the D gene is possibly TRBD1 (6 bases). Germline V gene data show CDR1 as SNHLY and CDR2 as FYNNEI. The CDR3 extends over 20 amino acids. Trimming left V 2 bases short and J 0 bases short, with 23 bases between. CDR3 loop: CASSERGRQEVSNSGNTIYF. CDR3 DNA sequence: TGTGCCAGCAGTGAAAGGGGTAGACAGGAAGTTAGTAACTCTGGAAACACCATATATTTT.

The rearrangement links TRBV2 to TRBJ2-7; possibly TRBD1 for D (5 bases). Germline V gene sequence: CDR1 SNHLY, CDR2 FYNNEI. CDR3 length: 17 residues. Deletions cut 5 bases from V and 1 base from J, with 21 bases between. As DNA, the CDR3 is TGTGCCAGCAGTTCCCCCCACCTTGGCAGGGAATCCTACGAGCAGTACTTC. Its protein product is CASSSPHLGRESYEQYF. The full variable domain, completed using reference TRBV2 and TRBJ2-7, is EPEVTQTPSHQVTQMGQEVILRCVPISNHLYFYWYRQILGQKVEFLVSFYNNEISEKSEIFDDQFSVERPDGSNFTLKIRSTKLEDSAMYFCASSSPHLGRESYEQYFGPGTRLTVT.

The chain combines TRBV7-2 with TRBJ2-6; TRBD1 might be the D (5 bases). Germline-derived CDR1 and CDR2 are SGHTA and FQGNSA. The ends were cut back, 5 bases at V and 1 base at J, with 15 bases in the middle. This CDR3 is built from 17 residues. The CDR3 here is CASSLVSTASGANVLTF. The CDR3 DNA is TGTGCCAGCAGCCTCGTTTCGACAGCATCTGGGGCCAACGTCCTGACTTTC.

This clonotype was detected only a few times. The rearrangement links TRBV28 to TRBJ2-7, with 8 nucleotides matching TRBD2. The germline CDR1 and CDR2 sequences are MDHEN and SYDVKM. CDR3 size: 15 residues. Trimming cost V 2 bases and J 5 bases; bases outside gene matches: 8. The CDR3: CASSLRGGGSHEQYF. DNA for the CDR3: TGTGCCAGCAGTTTAAGGGGCGGGGGGAGCCACGAGCAGTACTTC. Drawing the rest from reference TRBV28 and TRBJ2-7, the complete variable domain is DVKVTQSSRYLVKRTGEKVFLECVQDMDHENMFWYRQDPGLGLRLIYFSYDVKMKEKGDIPEGYSVSREKKERFSLILESASTNQTSMYLCASSLRGGGSHEQYFGPGTRLTVT.

This clonotype was counted many times. The V gene is TRBV6-1, the J gene TRBJ1-1, with a weak D call TRBD1 (5 bases). Trimming pared 6 bases from V and 1 base from J, leaving 9 bases between. Germline CDR1 MNHNS, CDR2 SASEGT. The CDR3 is made up of 13 amino acids. CDR3 nucleotides: TGTGCCAGCAGAACTGGGACGAACACTGAAGCTTTCTTT. Translation: CASRTGTNTEAFF.

This clonotype has only a few counts. The chain couples TRBV28 to TRBJ2-3, with D possibly called TRBD1 or TRBD2 (5 bases each). The CDR3 spans 17 residues. Germline V gene sequence: CDR1 MDHEN, CDR2 SYDVKM. Trimming stripped 8 bases from V and 0 bases from J, with 21 bases between. In DNA form, the CDR3 reads TGTGCCAGCGTTGGGACGGTGAGGGGACCTAGCACAGATACGCAGTATTTT. It codes for CASVGTVRGPSTDTQYF.

This clonotype turned up a few times. The chain links TRBV28 to TRBJ2-5, with a possible D match to TRBD2 (6 bases). This CDR3 contains 15 residues. V shed 6 bases and J shed 5 bases, with 19 bases lying between them. The V gene's germline CDR1 is MDHEN and CDR2 SYDVKM. CDR3 in amino acids: CASSPLSGTGETQYF. The CDR3 coding sequence is TGTGCCAGCAGCCCCCTTAGCGGTACCGGGGAGACCCAGTACTTC.

V is TRBV11-3 and J is TRBJ2-5; either TRBD1 or TRBD2 may fit D (7 bases each). The V gene lost 5 bases and the J gene lost 10 bases, with 23 bases spanning the gap. The CDR3 runs to 15 residues. The germline V gene has CDR1 SGHNT and CDR2 YENEEA. The CDR3 DNA reads TGTGCCAGCAGCCAAGGGGAGGGGGCGACCTATGGCCAGTACTTC. Amino acid sequence: CASSQGEGATYGQYF.

The chain combines TRBV30 with TRBJ2-7; 11 bases are shared with TRBD1. There are 16 residues in the CDR3. Germline CDR1 reads GTSNPN; CDR2 reads SVGIG (reference sequence). The V and J ends lost 4 bases and 1 base, in that order; junction bases with no gene match: 9. CDR3 nucleotides: TGTGCCTGGAAAGAATCGGGGACAGGGGGATCCTACGAGCAGTACTTC. Translation gives CAWKESGTGGSYEQYF. The whole variable domain, filled in from reference TRBV30 and TRBJ2-7, reads SQTIHQWPATLVQPVGSPLSLECTVEGTSNPNLYWYRQAAGRGLQLLFYSVGIGQISSEVPQNLSASRPQDRQFILSSKKLLLSDSGFYLCAWKESGTGGSYEQYFGPGTRLTVT.

This clonotype was detected only a few times. The chain has TRBV10-3 and TRBJ2-1; D gene ambiguous. This CDR3 region has 13 residues. Trimming removed 8 bases from V and 5 bases from J, with 13 bases in between. Looked up from germline, CDR1 is ENHRY and CDR2 is SYGVKD. As DNA, the CDR3 is TGTGCCATCGCGCTCCGGGCCAACAATGAGCAGTTCTTC. This encodes CAIALRANNEQFF.

This clonotype was detected a few times. The chain is built from TRBV20-1 and TRBJ1-5, with a weak D call TRBD1 (5 bases). Trimming cost V 4 bases and J 4 bases, with 23 bases left between them. This CDR3 has 17 amino acids. CDR1 DFQATT and CDR2 SNEGSKA come from the germline V gene (reference sequence). CDR3 amino acids: CSATRGGEGKWNQPQHF. CDR3 bases: TGCAGTGCTACCCGGGGTGGGGAGGGGAAGTGGAATCAGCCCCAGCATTTT.

The sample holds many counts of this clonotype. The V gene is TRBV28, the J gene TRBJ2-3, with a tentative D call TRBD2 (6 bases). The CDR3 consists of 17 residues. Trimming pared 3 bases from V and 1 base from J, leaving 17 bases between. Germline CDR1 reads MDHEN; CDR2 reads SYDVKM. This CDR3 reads CASSLGYRDSGTDTQYF. CDR3 bases: TGTGCCAGCAGTTTGGGATACCGGGACTCCGGCACAGATACGCAGTATTTT.

A note on this clonotype: A much larger clone differs by one base, so this may be a read error. This chain connects TRBV6-9 to TRBJ1-1; no clear D gene. There are 13 residues in the CDR3. V gave up 4 bases and J gave up 9 bases, with 15 bases separating them. Looked up from germline, CDR1 is MNHGY and CDR2 is SVAAGI. The CDR3: CASSFPGTIQAFF. For the CDR3, the DNA is TGTGCCAGCAGTTTCCCCGGAACAATCCAAGCTTTCTTT.

There are many counts of this clonotype. V gene TRBV20-1 combines with J gene TRBJ2-3; D gene unclear. Germline V gene data show CDR1 as DFQATT and CDR2 as SNEGSKA (reference sequence). CDR3 size: 16 residues. The V gene lost 0 bases and the J gene lost 2 bases, with 15 bases spanning the gap. The CDR3 sequence: CSARDQNSPNTDTQYF. For the CDR3, the DNA is TGCAGTGCTAGAGATCAGAACTCACCGAACACAGATACGCAGTATTTT.